This T cell receptor beta chain derives from a study of radiotherapy plus CTLA-4 blockade in lung cancer. Overall study: Objective responses occurred in about 17% of patients; 25% to 40% had disease control.

The study treated chemo-refractory metastatic non-small-cell lung cancer patients with focal radiation plus ipilimumab CTLA-4 blockade. About this clone: The antigen is undetermined.

Some clones are missing from TCRdb's copy, which holds only in-frame ones; the method was immunoSEQ multiplex PCR. The data show roughly 39,000 clones, over 70% seen once. Regarding the study as a whole: Alongside interferon-beta, early blood T cell clone dynamics were reportedly the best predictor of response. After treatment with radiotherapy plus ipilimumab, TCR clones that came from the tumor expanded in blood.

V lost 3 bases and J 8 bases, leaving 13 bases between the germline ends. CDR1 and CDR2 from the germline V gene are LNHDA and SQIVND (reference sequence). The CDR3 is made up of 14 amino acids. The chain links TRBV19 to TRBJ2-2; D not resolved. The specimen was peripheral blood, collected from a patient treated with radiotherapy plus ipilimumab. This clonotype was sampled from a human donor with non-small cell lung cancer who had stable disease on radiotherapy plus ipilimumab. DNA for the CDR3: TGTGCCAGTAGTATTTTTGGCAGCGAGGGGGAGCTGTTTTTT. Encoded protein: CASSIFGSEGELFF. Looking up the rest from reference TRBV19 and TRBJ2-2 gives the full variable domain: DGGITQSPKYLFRKEGQNVTLSCEQNLNHDAMYWYRQDPGQGLRLIYYSQIVNDFQKGDIAEGYSVSREKKESFPLTVTSAQKNPTAFYLCASSIFGSEGELFFGEGSRLTVL.